This TCR beta chain derives from a study of response to subunit inactivated influenza vaccine (dated by TCRdb to the late 2010s). The study in broad terms: Deep quantitative T cell receptor repertoire profiling was used in the study to track responses to a trivalent subunit inactivated influenza vaccine. The full study reports these points: It was suggested by the authors that each seasonal influenza vaccination may recruit only a limited number of new T cells.

Library preparation used RT-PCR. TCRdb names Illumina HiSeq 2500 as the instrument used. TCRdb applied fastp at Q25 and MiXCR to the public reads, then kept only in-frame beta chains. A single entry per CDR3 protein holds the most common genes and DNA from its merged rows. This sample comprises about 800,000 distinct CDR3 sequences, 21% of them detected only once. About a tenth of the sample is in the top ten clones. Note on this clonotype: Its antigen is unknown. The record has no base qualities; no much larger clone is one base away.

This receptor was obtained from a man aged 50 to 59 who received an inactivated influenza vaccine. Donor details come from another sample of the same person, matched by shared clones. The sample here was PBMCs from blood, taken roughly 5 days after vaccination.

The CDR3 protein sequence reads: CASSQQAPGRTGELFF. In nucleotide form, the sequence is TGTGCCAGCAGCCAGCAGGCCCCAGGGCGCACCGGGGAGCTGTTTTTT. The chain was built from TRBV7-9 and TRBJ2-2, with a tentative D gene TRBD1 over 5 matching bases. CDR1 and CDR2, looked up from the germline V gene (reference sequence), are SEHNR and FQNEAQ. Trimming costs V 5 bases and J 4 bases, and their ends lie 17 bases apart. Counted from cysteine to phenylalanine, this CDR3 has 16 amino acids. Only the CDR3 DNA is retained, 48 bases long and in frame from the first base.